This T cell receptor beta chain was sequenced for a study of blood T cell repertoires in COVID-19. CDR1 and CDR2 (germline): SNHLY, FYNNEI. J was trimmed by 0 bases and V by 7 bases; bases with no gene match: 7. The CDR3 runs to 15 residues. Measured with immunoSEQ multiplex PCR; TCRdb has only the in-frame clones, and not every one. Of 20,000 to 25,000 clones in the sample, 73% were seen once. The V and J genes are TRBV2 and TRBJ2-3; 7 nucleotides line up with TRBD1. This TCR came from a human donor in a cohort sampled during active or convalescent COVID-19. The sequencing input was peripheral blood. The CDR3 nucleotides are TGTGCCAGCAAAAAGGGACAGTCTAGCACAGATACGCAGTATTTT. Its protein product is CASKKGQSSTDTQYF.